This TCR beta chain was identified during a study of breast tumors, draining lymph nodes, adjacent tissues. Breast cancer patients provided tissue from their axillary draining lymph nodes. The CDR3 contains 15 residues. Trimming at V came to 6 bases and at J to 1 base, leaving 5 bases not matched to a gene. Germline V gives CDR1 MDHEN, CDR2 SYDVKM. Whole-study findings and limits: Findings are consistent with lymph node origin and intratumoral expansion of most tumor T cells. Luminal-like breast cancer showed significantly higher tumor–nontumor repertoire similarity than basal-like. Tumor TCR diversity was below lymph nodes but above nontumor tissue.

Comments on this clonotype: What it binds is not known.

TCRdb independently ran MiXCR on the multiplex PCR reads; one entry per CDR3 protein. This sample has around 150,000 distinct CDR3 sequences, with approximately 20% found just once. This clonotype originated in a female donor with breast cancer. Some clones in this sample may be carry-over from other donors' samples. The sequenced material came from axillary lymph node tissue. The V call is TRBV28, the J call TRBJ2-1, with 8 bases identical to TRBD2. Written as DNA, the CDR3 is TGTGCCAGCAGCCCAGCGGGAGAATCCTACAATGAGCAGTTCTTC. Its translation: CASSPAGESYNEQFF.